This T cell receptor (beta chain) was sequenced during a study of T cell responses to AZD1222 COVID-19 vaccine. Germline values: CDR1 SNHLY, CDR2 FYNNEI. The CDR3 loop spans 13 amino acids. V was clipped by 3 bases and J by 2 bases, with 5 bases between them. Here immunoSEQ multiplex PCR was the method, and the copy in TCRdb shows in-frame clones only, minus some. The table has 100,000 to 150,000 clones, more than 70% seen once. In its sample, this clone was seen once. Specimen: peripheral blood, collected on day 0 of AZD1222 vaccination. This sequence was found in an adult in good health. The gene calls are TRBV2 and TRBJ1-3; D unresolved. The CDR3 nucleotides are TGTGCCAGCAGTGATCGTCCTGGAAACACCATATATTTT. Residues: CASSDRPGNTIYF. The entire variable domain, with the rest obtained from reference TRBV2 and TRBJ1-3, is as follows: EPEVTQTPSHQVTQMGQEVILRCVPISNHLYFYWYRQILGQKVEFLVSFYNNEISEKSEIFDDQFSVERPDGSNFTLKIRSTKLEDSAMYFCASSDRPGNTIYFGEGSWLTVV.